This T cell receptor (beta chain) was profiled in a study of read filtering for tumor transcriptome and immune sequencing. Study summary: Eight or nine patients were R-ISS I, 16 were R-ISS II, more than five were R-ISS III. Transcriptome libraries were built from DNase-treated RNA.

Molecular barcoded adaptors covering alpha/delta and beta/gamma chains were used on 400 ng RNA. TCRdb re-called the reads through MiXCR, storing one row per CDR3 protein. Here the sample spans more than 30,000 distinct CDR3 sequences, 14% being singletons. This clonotype was seen many times. The CDR3 extends over 14 amino acids. Germline CDR1 LGHDT, CDR2 YNNKEL (reference sequence). Trimming at V came to 2 bases and at J to 2 bases, leaving 2 bases not matched to a gene. This TCR derives from a donor at least 40 years old with multiple myeloma. The sample was a population of CD138-negative cells sorted from bone marrow. This chain links TRBV3-1 with TRBJ2-7; 8 bases are shared with TRBD2. The CDR3 loop reads CASSQSGGTYEQYF. The CDR3 nucleotides are TGTGCCAGCAGCCAATCGGGGGGGACCTACGAGCAGTACTTC.